A selection of T cell receptor beta chains follows, all from one sample in a study of cytomegalovirus exposure and HLA in healthy donors. Profiled with immunoSEQ multiplex PCR; TCRdb holds only in-frame clones, not every one. This sample has 160,000 or so clones; about 80% occur once, and the top ten carry 1.3%. What was sequenced was PBMCs. These receptors originate from a young man in good health and CMV-seronegative. The CDR3 runs from the conserved cysteine through the conserved F or W. Each record gives: V gene, D gene, J gene, clone size, CDR3 protein, CDR3 DNA. The D gene is left open where the match is weak. Not all rows give a size; the values are once, few, many and, for expanded clones, a class.

TRBV19	-	TRBJ1-4	-	CASNFGPPWEKLFF	TGTGCCAGTAATTTTGGCCCCCCTTGGGAAAAACTGTTTTTT
TRBV19	TRBD1	TRBJ1-5	few	CASSPDRVNQPQHF	TGTGCCAGTTCACCCGACAGGGTAAATCAGCCCCAGCATTTT
TRBV28	-	TRBJ2-7	once	CASSLSRDLSYEQYF	TGTGCCAGCAGTTTAAGCAGGGACTTATCCTACGAGCAGTACTTC
TRBV5-1	TRBD1	TRBJ1-1	-	CASSPRTGQGNTEAFF	TGCGCCAGCAGCCCAAGAACTGGACAGGGGAACACTGAAGCTTTCTTT
TRBV19	TRBD2	TRBJ2-3	-	CASKRGLAGGDTQYF	TGTGCCAGCAAAAGGGGACTAGCGGGGGGTGATACGCAGTATTTT
TRBV19	TRBD1	TRBJ2-7	-	CASNRVPGQGFNEQYF	TGTGCCAGTAATAGGGTCCCGGGACAGGGATTCAACGAGCAGTACTTC
TRBV9	-	TRBJ2-1	-	CASSVGPYNEQFF	TGTGCCAGCAGCGTGGGGCCTTACAATGAGCAGTTCTTC
TRBV7-2	-	TRBJ1-5	-	CASSPMSNQPQHF	TGTGCCAGCAGCCCAATGTCCAATCAGCCCCAGCATTTT
TRBV4-3	TRBD1	TRBJ1-1	-	CASSQGQRNTEAFF	TGCGCCAGCAGCCAGGGACAGAGGAACACTGAAGCTTTCTTT
TRBV19	TRBD1	TRBJ1-4	-	CASTRQGGVEGLFF	TGTGCCAGTACCAGACAGGGGGGTGTGGAAGGACTGTTTTTT